This T cell receptor beta chain was captured by sequencing in a study of blood T cell repertoires in COVID-19 (dated by TCRdb to 2020 to 2022). Study-wide context: The collaborator samples originated in the United States, Italy and Spain and spanned the acute and convalescent phases of COVID-19. Samples were obtained from the ongoing ImmuneRACE study (first 160 participants) and from 1,254 subjects provided by 6 global collaborators. The prospective study material was composed of cDNA or gDNA derived from T cells, B-cell-depleted T cells, or PBMCs. The dataset comprised deeply sampled blood TCRbeta repertoires from subjects exposed to, actively infected with, or recovered from COVID-19. The repertoires were made available in a free public database intended to serve as a resource for research on the immune response to SARS-CoV-2. Sample metadata almost always included a de-identified subject ID, COVID-19 status, age in years and sex. Where HLA class I and class II types were available, the types were taken from metadata supplied by the sample provider, not from assay-based typing.

Relative to germline, V is 1 base shorter and J is 7 bases shorter, with 22 bases between their ends. From the cysteine up to the phenylalanine, the CDR3 has a length of 17 residues. Only the CDR3 DNA is retained, 51 bases long and in frame from the first base. Sequences SGHTA (CDR1) and FQGNSA (CDR2) are obtained from the germline V gene. Overall study outcomes, separate from this receptor: The amount of clinical and demographic metadata varied by source and participant and was provided uncurated.

Remarks on this clone: The target of this receptor is not known. Nothing much larger sits one base from this clone, and base qualities are not available.

One collaborating source in Seattle enrolled patients during active infection and followed them longitudinally through the course of disease. The collaborating institutions used their own protocols to collect whole blood in K2EDTA tubes. Collaborator samples were shipped for TCRbeta analysis as frozen whole blood, isolated PBMCs, or DNA extracted from either sample type. TCRbeta CDR3 regions were amplified from genomic DNA using the immunoSEQ Assay, a bias-controlled multiplex PCR. On the study's bioinformatics: Within the assay, amplification of reference gene primers was used to estimate how many nucleated cells each sample contained. Sequence reads were collapsed and filtered to measure the absolute abundance of every unique TCRbeta CDR3 rearrangement. Productive Simpson clonality was computed per sample as the square root of Simpson's diversity index over productive rearrangements. The table comes from immuneACCESS by way of TCRdb, which keeps in-frame sequences with V and J called. Part of the clones is missing from these tables; in studies checked, under half for an unresolved V gene and the rest for unknown reasons. Clonal size and the V and J genes are those of that table, whereas D and trimming came from the DNA. In all, the sample holds 130,000 to 150,000 clones, and around 75% of those were seen once. The ten largest clones take up 4.5% to 5% of the sample.

The TCR originated in an older woman with COVID-19, enrolled during active disease. Sequenced sample: peripheral blood. The rearrangement combines TRBV7-2 with TRBJ1-2; perhaps TRBD1 is the D gene, with 6 bases matching. The CDR3 in this case is CASSLDTGQGISSGYTF. The DNA sequence follows: TGTGCCAGCAGCTTAGATACAGGGCAGGGAATCTCCTCTGGCTACACCTTC. Here the CDR3 is joined to the reference TRBV7-2 and TRBJ1-2 genes, and the full variable domain is: GAGVSQSPSNKVTEKGKDVELRCDPISGHTALYWYRQSLGQGLEFLIYFQGNSAPDKSGLPSDRFSAERTGGSVSTLTIQRTQQEDSAVYLCASSLDTGQGISSGYTFGSGTRLTVV.